Below, 6 T cell receptor beta chains from the same sample are listed, as sequenced in a study of blood T cell repertoires in COVID-19 (dated by TCRdb to the early 2020s). Libraries were constructed by the immunoSEQ multiplex PCR assay. The table comes from immuneACCESS by way of TCRdb, which keeps in-frame sequences with V and J called. Part of the clones is missing from these tables; in studies checked, under half for an unresolved V gene and the rest for unknown reasons. A total of a few hundred thousand clones appear in this sample, around 89% of them only once. 0.99% of the sample is held by the ten biggest clonotypes. Material for sequencing was peripheral blood. These receptors came from a woman aged 40 to 49 who had recovered from COVID-19.

The chain employs TRBV25-1 and TRBJ2-1, with 7 bases that match TRBD2. V lost 4 bases to trimming and J lost 4 bases; unmatched junction nucleotides: 13. This CDR3 contains 17 residues. The germline gives CDR1 MGHDK, CDR2 SYGVNS. This chain's CDR3 is CASSAVERDYLYNEQFF. DNA for the CDR3: TGTGCCAGCAGTGCCGTTGAGCGGGACTACTTATACAATGAGCAGTTCTTC.

V and J are TRBV7-2 and TRBJ2-4; D not resolved. V was cut by 4 bases and J by 0 bases, with 4 bases left in between. The germline CDR1 and CDR2 sequences are SGHTA and FQGNSA. The CDR3 is made up of 13 amino acids. The CDR3 DNA is TGTGCCAGCAGCTGGCAAGCCAAAAACATTCAGTACTTC. It is translated as CASSWQAKNIQYF.

Points on this clone: The sample has other DNA sequences that encode this CDR3 too. The V call is TRBV7-8, the J call TRBJ2-2; D is ambiguous. The CDR3 contains 13 residues. V was cut by 1 base and J by 4 bases, with 4 bases left in between. Germline CDR1 reads SGHVS; CDR2 reads FQNEAQ. The CDR3: CASSLGGTGELFF. CDR3 DNA sequence: TGTGCCAGCAGCTTAGGCGGCACCGGGGAGCTGTTTTTT.

The gene calls are TRBV5-1 and TRBJ2-1, with D perhaps matching TRBD1 (6 bases). CDR1 is SGHRS, CDR2 YFSETQ, per germline. Trimming took off 4 bases at V and 7 bases at J, with 12 bases between the two ends. The CDR3 runs 13 residues. For the CDR3, the DNA is TGCGCCAGCAGCGGGGGCCAGTGGAATGAGCAGTTCTTC. It translates to CASSGGQWNEQFF.

The chain carries TRBV28 and TRBJ2-4; 8 nucleotides agree with TRBD1. Trimming at V came to 6 bases and at J to 2 bases, leaving 6 bases not matched to a gene. CDR3 length: 15 amino acids. Germline V CDR1 and CDR2: MDHEN, SYDVKM. This chain's CDR3 is CASSQTGGTKNIQYF. As DNA, the CDR3 is TGTGCCAGCAGCCAAACAGGGGGAACCAAAAACATTCAGTACTTC.

The chain is built from TRBV30 and TRBJ1-1; tentatively, D is TRBD1 (6 bases). The CDR3 has 15 amino acids. Germline CDR1 is GTSNPN and CDR2 is SVGIG (reference sequence). Trimming took off 4 bases at V and 0 bases at J, with 15 bases between the two ends. The CDR3 DNA follows: TGTGCCTGGATAGGGGGGGCCCTGATGAACACTGAAGCTTTCTTT. This sequence encodes CAWIGGALMNTEAFF.